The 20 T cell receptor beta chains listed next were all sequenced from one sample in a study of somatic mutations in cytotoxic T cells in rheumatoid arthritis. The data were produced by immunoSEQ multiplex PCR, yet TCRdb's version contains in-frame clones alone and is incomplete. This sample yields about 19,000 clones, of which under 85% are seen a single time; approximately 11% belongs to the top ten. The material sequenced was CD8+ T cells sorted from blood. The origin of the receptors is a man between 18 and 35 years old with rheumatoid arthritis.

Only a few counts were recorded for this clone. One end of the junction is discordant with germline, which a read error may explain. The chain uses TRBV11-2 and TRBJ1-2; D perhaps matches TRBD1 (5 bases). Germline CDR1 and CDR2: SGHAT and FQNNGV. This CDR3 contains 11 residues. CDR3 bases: TGTGCCAGCAGCTCAGGGTGGGGCTGCACCTTC. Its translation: CASSSGWGCTF.

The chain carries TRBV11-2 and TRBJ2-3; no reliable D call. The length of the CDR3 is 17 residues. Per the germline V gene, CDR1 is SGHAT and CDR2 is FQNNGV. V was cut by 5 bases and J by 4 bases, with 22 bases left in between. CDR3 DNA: TGTGCCAGCAGCCCCGGGTTTGTTTTGGTATCTGCAGATACGCAGTATTTT. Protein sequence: CASSPGFVLVSADTQYF.

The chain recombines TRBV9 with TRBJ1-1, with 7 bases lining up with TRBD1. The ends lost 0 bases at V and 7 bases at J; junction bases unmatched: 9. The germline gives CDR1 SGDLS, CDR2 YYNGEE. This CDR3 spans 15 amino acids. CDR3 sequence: CASSVVGGPANEAFF. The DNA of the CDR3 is TGTGCCAGCAGCGTAGTAGGGGGCCCCGCTAATGAAGCTTTCTTT.

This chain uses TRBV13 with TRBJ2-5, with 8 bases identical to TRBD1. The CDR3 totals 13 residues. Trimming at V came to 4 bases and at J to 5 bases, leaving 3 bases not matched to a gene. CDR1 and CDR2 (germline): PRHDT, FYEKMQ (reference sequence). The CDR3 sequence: CASSWQGAETQYF. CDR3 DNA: TGTGCCAGCAGCTGGCAGGGGGCCGAGACCCAGTACTTC.

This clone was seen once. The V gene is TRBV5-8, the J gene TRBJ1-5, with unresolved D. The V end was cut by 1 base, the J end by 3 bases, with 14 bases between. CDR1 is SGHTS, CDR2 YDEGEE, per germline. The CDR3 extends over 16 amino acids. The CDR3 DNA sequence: TGTGCCAGCAGCTTGCCGACAACCTGGGCCAATCAGCCCCAGCATTTT. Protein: CASSLPTTWANQPQHF.

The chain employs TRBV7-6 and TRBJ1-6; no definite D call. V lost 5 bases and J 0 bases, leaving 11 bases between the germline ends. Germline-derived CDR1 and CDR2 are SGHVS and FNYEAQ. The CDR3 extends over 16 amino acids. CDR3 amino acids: CASSPDLRSYNSPLHF. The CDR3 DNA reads TGTGCCAGCAGCCCGGACCTCCGCTCCTATAATTCACCCCTCCACTTT.

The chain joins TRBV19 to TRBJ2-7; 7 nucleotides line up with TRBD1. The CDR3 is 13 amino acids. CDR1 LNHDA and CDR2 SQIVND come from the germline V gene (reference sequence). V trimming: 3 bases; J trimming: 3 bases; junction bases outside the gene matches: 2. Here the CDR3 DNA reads TGTGCCAGTAGTATCCCAGGGGGCTACGAGCAGTACTTC. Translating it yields CASSIPGGYEQYF.

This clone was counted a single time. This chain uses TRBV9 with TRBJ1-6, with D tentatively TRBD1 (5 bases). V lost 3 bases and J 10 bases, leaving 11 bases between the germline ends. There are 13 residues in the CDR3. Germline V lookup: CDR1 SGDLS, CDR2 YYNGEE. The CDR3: CASSGGGGSPLHF. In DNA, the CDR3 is TGTGCCAGCAGCGGCGGGGGGGGGTCACCCCTCCACTTT.

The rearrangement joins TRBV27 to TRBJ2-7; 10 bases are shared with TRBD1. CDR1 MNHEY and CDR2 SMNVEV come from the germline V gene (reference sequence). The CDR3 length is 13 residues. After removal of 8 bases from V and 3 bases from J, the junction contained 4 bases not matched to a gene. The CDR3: CASSRTGGYEQYF. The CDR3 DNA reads TGTGCCAGCTCGCGGACAGGGGGCTACGAGCAGTACTTC.

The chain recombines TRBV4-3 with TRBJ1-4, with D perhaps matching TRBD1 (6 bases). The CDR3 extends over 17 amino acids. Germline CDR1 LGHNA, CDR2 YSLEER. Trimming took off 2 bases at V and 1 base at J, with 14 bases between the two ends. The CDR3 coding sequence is TGCGCCAGCAGCCAAATAGGCCCGGGACAAACTAATGAAAAACTGTTTTTT. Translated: CASSQIGPGQTNEKLFF.

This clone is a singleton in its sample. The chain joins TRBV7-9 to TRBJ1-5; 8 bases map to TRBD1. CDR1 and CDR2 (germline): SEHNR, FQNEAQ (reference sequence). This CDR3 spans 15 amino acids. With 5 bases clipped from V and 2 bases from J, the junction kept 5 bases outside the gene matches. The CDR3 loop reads CASSADRARNQPQHF. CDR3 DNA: TGTGCCAGCAGCGCGGACAGGGCTCGCAATCAGCCCCAGCATTTT.

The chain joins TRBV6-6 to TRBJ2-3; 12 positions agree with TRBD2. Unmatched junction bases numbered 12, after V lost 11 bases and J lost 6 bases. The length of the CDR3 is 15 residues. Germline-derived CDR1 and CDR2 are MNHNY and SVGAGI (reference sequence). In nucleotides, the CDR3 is TGTGCCCTTGGGGAGCTAGCGGGGGGGCATGATACGCAGTATTTT. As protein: CALGELAGGHDTQYF.

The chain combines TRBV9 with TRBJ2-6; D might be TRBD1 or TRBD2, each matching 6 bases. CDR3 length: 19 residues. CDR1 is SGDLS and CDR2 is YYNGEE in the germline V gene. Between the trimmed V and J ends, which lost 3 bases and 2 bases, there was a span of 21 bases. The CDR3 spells CASSGGGTPYPPGANVLTF. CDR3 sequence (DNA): TGTGCCAGCAGCGGGGGCGGGACACCATATCCCCCTGGGGCCAACGTCCTGACTTTC. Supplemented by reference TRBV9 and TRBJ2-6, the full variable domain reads DSGVTQTPKHLITATGQRVTLRCSPRSGDLSVYWYQQSLDQGLQFLIQYYNGEERAKGNILERFSAQQFPDLHSELNLSSLELGDSALYFCASSGGGTPYPPGANVLTFGAGSRLTVL.

The CDR3 DNA is TGTGCCAGCAGGGACATGGACAGGGGATCCTACAATGAGCAGTTCTTC. Its protein is CASRDMDRGSYNEQFF. The V call is TRBV2, the J call TRBJ2-1, with 9 bases lining up with TRBD1. Germline V gene data show CDR1 as SNHLY and CDR2 as FYNNEI. Trimming took 6 bases from V and 1 from J; bases not matched to a gene: 7. The CDR3 consists of 16 residues.

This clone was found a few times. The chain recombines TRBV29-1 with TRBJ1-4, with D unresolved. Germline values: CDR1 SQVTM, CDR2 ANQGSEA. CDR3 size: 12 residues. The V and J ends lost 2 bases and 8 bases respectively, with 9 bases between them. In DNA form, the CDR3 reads TGCAGCGTTGAATGGAGAAGAGAAAAACTGTTTTTT. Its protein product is CSVEWRREKLFF.

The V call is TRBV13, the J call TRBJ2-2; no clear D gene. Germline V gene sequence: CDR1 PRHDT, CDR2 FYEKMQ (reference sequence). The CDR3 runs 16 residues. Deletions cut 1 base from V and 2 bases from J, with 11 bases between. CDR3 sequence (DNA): TGTGCCAGCAGCTTAGTTGGAGAGAGTAACACCGGGGAGCTGTTTTTT. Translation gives CASSLVGESNTGELFF.

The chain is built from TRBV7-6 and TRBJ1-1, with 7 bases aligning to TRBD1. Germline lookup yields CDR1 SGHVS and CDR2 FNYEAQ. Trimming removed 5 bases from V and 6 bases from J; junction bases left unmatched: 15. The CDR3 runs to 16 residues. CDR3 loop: CASSTPAQGRGAEAFF. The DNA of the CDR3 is TGTGCCAGCAGCACGCCCGCACAGGGGCGCGGCGCTGAAGCTTTCTTT.

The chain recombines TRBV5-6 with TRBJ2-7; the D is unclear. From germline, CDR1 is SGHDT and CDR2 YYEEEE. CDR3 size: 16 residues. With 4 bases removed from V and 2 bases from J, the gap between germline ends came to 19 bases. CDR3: CASSPYPLRLTYEQYF. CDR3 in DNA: TGTGCCAGCAGCCCCTACCCTCTCAGGCTTACCTACGAGCAGTACTTC.

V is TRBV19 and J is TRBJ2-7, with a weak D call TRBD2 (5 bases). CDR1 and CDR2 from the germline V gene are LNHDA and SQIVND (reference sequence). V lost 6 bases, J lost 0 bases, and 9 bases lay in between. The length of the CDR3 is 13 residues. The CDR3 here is CASSPGSSYEQYF. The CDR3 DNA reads TGTGCCAGTAGCCCGGGGAGCTCCTACGAGCAGTACTTC.

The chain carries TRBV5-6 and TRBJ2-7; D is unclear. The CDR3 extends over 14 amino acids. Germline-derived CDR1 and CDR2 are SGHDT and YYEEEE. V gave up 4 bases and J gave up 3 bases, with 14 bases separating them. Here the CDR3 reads CASSLWTVGYEQYF. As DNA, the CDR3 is TGTGCCAGCAGCCTGTGGACGGTCGGCTACGAGCAGTACTTC.